Listed here are 22 T cell receptor beta chains from one sample, sequenced in a study of blood T cell repertoires in COVID-19. The data were produced by immunoSEQ multiplex PCR, yet TCRdb's version contains in-frame clones alone and is incomplete. The sample includes about 26,000 clones, almost 90% of them seen just once. Sequencing was done on a sample of peripheral blood. The receptor source for this set is a man aged 70-80 years with acute or convalescent COVID-19.

The V call is TRBV5-1, the J call TRBJ1-4; D is uncertain. The CDR3 spans 13 residues. Germline CDR1 is SGHRS and CDR2 is YFSETQ. V lost 0 bases and J lost 7, with 7 bases in between. CDR3 residues: CASSLGRGEKLFF. The CDR3 DNA follows: TGCGCCAGCAGCTTGGGGCGGGGTGAAAAACTGTTTTTT.

The genes are TRBV19 and TRBJ1-1, with D possibly TRBD1 on 5 matching bases. The ends were cut back, 7 bases at V and 0 bases at J, with 15 bases in the middle. Germline lookup yields CDR1 LNHDA and CDR2 SQIVND (reference sequence). The CDR3 totals 15 residues. CDR3 residues: CASKLAGIMNTEAFF. CDR3 in DNA: TGTGCCAGTAAGCTTGCAGGGATTATGAACACTGAAGCTTTCTTT.

V and J are TRBV5-4 and TRBJ2-2; no firm D call. CDR1 and CDR2 from the germline V gene are SGHNT and YYREEE (reference sequence). The CDR3 has 13 residues. The ends were cut back, 0 bases at V and 4 bases at J, with 4 bases in the middle. CDR3 region: CASSLVSTGELFF. The CDR3 bases are TGTGCCAGCAGCTTGGTCTCCACCGGGGAGCTGTTTTTT.

The rearrangement uses TRBV5-1 and TRBJ2-2, with a weak D call TRBD1 (6 bases). Germline values: CDR1 SGHRS, CDR2 YFSETQ. This CDR3 contains 15 residues. Trimming stripped 4 bases from V and 2 bases from J, with 12 bases between. The CDR3 nucleotides read TGCGCCAGCAGCCCCCCGGGACAAAACACCGGGGAGCTGTTTTTT. This gives the protein CASSPPGQNTGELFF.

V usage is TRBV5-6 and J usage is TRBJ2-2; 7 nucleotides line up with TRBD1. Germline V gene data show CDR1 as SGHDT and CDR2 as YYEEEE. The CDR3 is 15 amino acids. Trimming cost V 2 bases and J 5 bases; bases outside gene matches: 6. CDR3 nucleotides: TGTGCCAGCAGCTTCCGGGACAGAAAAACCGGGGAGCTGTTTTTT. It yields the protein CASSFRDRKTGELFF.

This clone has more than one count but fewer than ten. This sequence joins TRBV2 and TRBJ2-2, with TRBD1 matching 7 bases. CDR3 length: 16 amino acids. Germline V CDR1 and CDR2: SNHLY, FYNNEI. The V gene end was trimmed by 6 bases and the J gene end by 3 bases; junction bases not matched to a gene: 10. Here the CDR3 DNA reads TGTGCCAGCAGACCGAGGGGGCGAGGAGACACCGGGGAGCTGTTTTTT. Protein: CASRPRGRGDTGELFF.

This clone was counted once. The rearrangement links TRBV7-3 to TRBJ2-5; D is ambiguous. Trimming shortened V by 2 bases and J by 5 bases, and 9 bases separated the two germline ends. This CDR3 comprises 13 residues. CDR1 and CDR2 from the germline V gene are SGHTA and FQGTGA. CDR3 protein: CASSLDISETQYF. The CDR3 region has the DNA TGTGCCAGCAGCTTAGACATCTCGGAGACCCAGTACTTC.

V is TRBV29-1 and J is TRBJ2-3; 7 nucleotides align to TRBD2. With V trimmed by 3 bases and J by 0 bases, 6 bases remained unmatched. Germline loops: CDR1 SQVTM, CDR2 ANQGSEA. This CDR3 comprises 15 residues. The CDR3 loop is CSVEASGSSTDTQYF. The CDR3 nucleotides read TGCAGCGTTGAGGCTAGCGGCTCTAGCACAGATACGCAGTATTTT.

The V and J genes are TRBV18 and TRBJ1-1, with 8 bases aligning to TRBD1. Germline lookup yields CDR1 KGHSH and CDR2 LQKENI. CDR3 length: 15 amino acids. Losses at the gene ends were 2 bases for V and 1 base for J; bases not matched to a gene: 3. CDR3 DNA: TGTGCCAGCTCACCAGGGGGGACAGGGAACACTGAAGCTTTCTTT. As protein: CASSPGGTGNTEAFF.

The chain has TRBV7-2 and TRBJ2-7, with D possibly being TRBD1 (6 bases). V dropped 2 bases and J dropped 3 bases, with 11 bases sitting between them. This CDR3 has 14 amino acids. The germline gives CDR1 SGHTA, CDR2 FQGNSA. The CDR3 coding sequence is TGTGCCAGCAGCTTATCGTGGACAGACTACGAGCAGTACTTC. This codes for CASSLSWTDYEQYF. Filled out from reference TRBV7-2 and TRBJ2-7, the complete variable domain reads GAGVSQSPSNKVTEKGKDVELRCDPISGHTALYWYRQSLGQGLEFLIYFQGNSAPDKSGLPSDRFSAERTGGSVSTLTIQRTQQEDSAVYLCASSLSWTDYEQYFGPGTRLTVT.

DNA for the CDR3: TGTGCAAGTCGCTTAGCGCGGATAGGGGGCACAAATCAGCCCCAGCATTTT. This translates into CASRLARIGGTNQPQHF. V gene TRBV12-2 combines with J gene TRBJ1-5; TRBD1 reflects the table's D call only, with no check against the DNA. TRBV12-2 is a recognized pseudogene. This CDR3 has 17 amino acids.

The sample holds a few counts of this clone. The rearrangement joins TRBV6-5 to TRBJ2-1; possible D gene TRBD1, 6 bases. There are 11 residues in the CDR3. Germline assignment: CDR1 MNHEY and CDR2 SVGAGI. V was shortened by 5 bases and J by 15 bases, with 14 bases between the two germline ends. The CDR3 region is CASSQTGTSFF. CDR3 in DNA: TGTGCCAGCAGTCAGACCGGGACATCGTTCTTC.

V and J are TRBV7-6 and TRBJ1-1; D gene uncertain. Trimming shortened V by 0 bases and J by 4 bases, and 12 bases separated the two germline ends. Germline V gene sequence: CDR1 SGHVS, CDR2 FNYEAQ. The CDR3 has 15 amino acids. DNA of the CDR3: TGTGCCAGCAGCTTAGCCAGCGGCGCGGGCACTGAAGCTTTCTTT. It yields the protein CASSLASGAGTEAFF. Full variable domain (rest looked up from reference TRBV7-6 and TRBJ1-1): GAGVSQSPRYKVTKRGQDVALRCDPISGHVSLYWYRQALGQGPEFLTYFNYEAQQDKSGLPNDRFSAERPEGSISTLTIQRTEQRDSAMYRCASSLASGAGTEAFFGQGTRLTVV.

J is TRBJ2-2 and V is TRBV20-1; D is ambiguous. Germline V lookup: CDR1 DFQATT, CDR2 SNEGSKA (reference sequence). V was cut by 3 bases and J by 1 base, with 6 bases left in between. The CDR3 has 13 amino acids. The DNA for the CDR3 is TGCAGTGCTAGTCCAGAGAACACCGGGGAGCTGTTTTTT. This codes for CSASPENTGELFF.

The V call is TRBV4-3, the J call TRBJ2-1; D gene uncertain. Germline V gene data show CDR1 as LGHNA and CDR2 as YSLEER. The CDR3 contains 11 residues. V dropped 6 bases and J dropped 7 bases, with 7 bases sitting between them. CDR3 DNA: TGCGCCAGCAGTGACACGAATGAGCAGTTCTTC. Protein: CASSDTNEQFF.

J is TRBJ2-3 and V is TRBV21-1; the table calls TRBD1, which could not be checked here. TRBV21-1 is a documented pseudogene. CDR3 length equals 17 residues. The CDR3 DNA follows: TGTGCCAGCAGCCCACCGAGGGGACAGGGAACCACAGATACGCAGTATTTT. Translation gives CASSPPRGQGTTDTQYF.

This chain links TRBV3-1 (or the pseudogene TRBV3-2) with TRBJ2-2, with D maybe TRBD2 (5 bases). CDR1 is LGHDT, CDR2 YNNKEL, per germline (reference sequence). The CDR3 length is 15 residues. V was cut by 5 bases and J by 3 bases, with 13 bases left in between. The CDR3 sequence: CASSITRSYTGELFF. DNA of the CDR3: TGTGCCAGCAGCATTACTAGGAGTTACACCGGGGAGCTGTTTTTT.

The chain employs TRBV5-5 and TRBJ2-7, with a tentative D call TRBD1 (6 bases). V shed 0 bases and J shed 3 bases, with 10 bases lying between them. This CDR3 has 14 amino acids. Germline V gives CDR1 SGHKS, CDR2 YYEKEE (reference sequence). CDR3 sequence: CASSLDDRFYEQYF. The DNA for the CDR3 is TGTGCCAGCAGCTTGGATGACAGGTTCTACGAGCAGTACTTC.

V gene TRBV5-1 combines with J gene TRBJ2-2; tentative D call: TRBD2 (6 bases). Deletions cut 6 bases from V and 0 bases from J, with 18 bases between. The CDR3 totals 17 residues. Germline V gene sequence: CDR1 SGHRS, CDR2 YFSETQ. CDR3 nucleotides: TGCGCCAGCACTCTGAACGCCGGGACTCCGAACACCGGGGAGCTGTTTTTT. Amino acids: CASTLNAGTPNTGELFF.

The chain is built from TRBV9 and TRBJ2-1, with a weak D call TRBD1 (6 bases). With 3 bases removed from V and 9 bases from J, the gap between germline ends came to 19 bases. This CDR3 comprises 15 residues. Germline CDR1 reads SGDLS; CDR2 reads YYNGEE. As DNA, the CDR3 is TGTGCCAGCAGCGGACCACAGGGTGCGGACACTGAGCAGTTCTTC. Translating gives CASSGPQGADTEQFF. The whole variable domain, remainder taken from reference TRBV9 and TRBJ2-1, is DSGVTQTPKHLITATGQRVTLRCSPRSGDLSVYWYQQSLDQGLQFLIQYYNGEERAKGNILERFSAQQFPDLHSELNLSSLELGDSALYFCASSGPQGADTEQFFGPGTRLTVL.

The V call is TRBV15, the J call TRBJ2-1, with D unresolved. The ends were cut back, 2 bases at V and 3 bases at J, with 14 bases in the middle. The CDR3 loop spans 16 amino acids. CDR1 LNHNV and CDR2 YYDKDF come from the germline V gene (reference sequence). The CDR3 coding sequence is TGTGCCACCAGCAGATCCAGACATTCTTACTACAATGAGCAGTTCTTC. Translated, it gives CATSRSRHSYYNEQFF.

The V call is TRBV3-1 (or the pseudogene TRBV3-2), the J call TRBJ1-2; weak D call: TRBD1 (6 bases). The CDR3 is 14 residues long. V was cut by 3 bases and J by 8 bases, with 16 bases left in between. Looked up from germline, CDR1 is LGHDT and CDR2 is YNNKEL (reference sequence). CDR3 coding DNA: TGTGCCAGCAGCCACGCGCTACAGGGCGGGGGCTACACCTTC. Translated, it gives CASSHALQGGGYTF.